This T cell receptor (beta chain) was found in a study of blood T cells in healthy people across ages. The CDR3 runs 18 residues. CDR1 and CDR2 from the germline V gene are GTSNPN and SVGIG (reference sequence). Primers used in a second PCR of about 6 to 11 cycles were a sample-barcoded 5' primer and a J-beta primer mix. TCRdb recomputed calls from the 5' RACE reads with MiXCR, one row per CDR3 protein. The data hold 1 million to 1.2 million distinct CDR3 sequences, with roughly two fifths observed a single time. The TCR comes from a man between 18 and 29 years old in good health. Sequences were obtained from blood. The chain joins TRBV30 to TRBJ2-1, with a possible D match to TRBD1 (6 bases). The end of the DNA aligns better with TRBJ2-7, so the J call may be wrong. The CDR3 spells CAWSAPLTDRRSYNEQYF. Written as DNA, the CDR3 is TGTGCCTGGAGTGCCCCTCTCACCGACAGGCGATCCTACAATGAGCAGTACTTC.